A selection of T cell receptor beta chains follows, all from one sample in a study of blood T cell repertoires in COVID-19. Assay: immunoSEQ multiplex PCR; the TCRdb copy retains only in-frame clones and omits some. The top ten hold 4.5% to 5% of the sample, which has some 150,000 clones, about 76% seen once. Sequenced sample: peripheral blood. The origin of the receptors is a woman between 65 and 79 years old with COVID-19, enrolled during active disease. Each CDR3 is given with its conserved first and last residue. A D gene is named only where the DNA matches it firmly. A row's size may be missing; if present it is once, few, many or a size class.

len: 14
j_gene: TRBJ1-2
v_gene: TRBV4-3
abundance: -
d_gene: TRBD1
CDR3aa: CASSNRQGRYGYTF
CDR3nt: TGCGCCAGCAGCAACCGACAGGGACGTTACGGCTACACCTTC

len: 16
j_gene: TRBJ2-3
v_gene: TRBV11-2
abundance: -
d_gene: TRBD2
CDR3aa: CASSLRPSGGVDTQYF
CDR3nt: TGTGCCAGCAGCTTAAGGCCTAGCGGGGGGGTAGATACGCAGTATTTT

len: 13
j_gene: TRBJ1-3
v_gene: TRBV3-1/TRBV3-2
abundance: -
d_gene: -
CDR3aa: CASSQPGRNTIYF
CDR3nt: TGTGCCAGCAGCCAACCGGGTCGAAACACCATATATTTT

len: 14
j_gene: TRBJ1-5
v_gene: TRBV5-6
abundance: -
d_gene: -
CDR3aa: CASSLMGGDQPQHF
CDR3nt: TGTGCCAGCAGCTTGATGGGGGGGGATCAGCCCCAGCATTTT

len: 17
j_gene: TRBJ1-3
v_gene: TRBV30
abundance: -
d_gene: TRBD1
CDR3aa: CAWNFAGQPSSGNTIYF
CDR3nt: TGTGCCTGGAATTTCGCGGGACAGCCGAGCTCTGGAAACACCATATATTTT

len: 14
j_gene: TRBJ1-6
v_gene: TRBV6-1
abundance: -
d_gene: -
CDR3aa: CASSEATGRTPLHF
CDR3nt: TGTGCCAGCAGTGAAGCGACAGGCAGGACACCCCTCCACTTT

len: 14
j_gene: TRBJ2-7
v_gene: TRBV9
abundance: -
d_gene: -
CDR3aa: CASSVAPGVGEQYF
CDR3nt: TGTGCCAGCAGCGTAGCGCCCGGGGTGGGGGAGCAGTACTTC

len: 17
j_gene: TRBJ2-7
v_gene: TRBV5-4
abundance: medium-sized
d_gene: TRBD1
CDR3aa: CASSSGGQGSSSYEQYF
CDR3nt: TGTGCCAGCAGCTCTGGGGGACAGGGATCAAGCTCCTACGAGCAGTACTTC

len: 15
j_gene: TRBJ1-1
v_gene: TRBV4-2
abundance: few
d_gene: -
CDR3aa: CASSPRAGAGTEAFF
CDR3nt: TGTGCCAGCAGCCCCCGGGCGGGGGCCGGCACTGAAGCTTTCTTT

len: 15
j_gene: TRBJ2-1
v_gene: TRBV13
abundance: few
d_gene: TRBD1
CDR3aa: CASSHRDRMNNEQFF
CDR3nt: TGTGCCAGCAGCCATCGGGACAGGATGAACAATGAGCAGTTCTTC

len: 15
j_gene: TRBJ1-6
v_gene: TRBV4-3
abundance: -
d_gene: -
CDR3aa: CASSQGSGRNSPLHF
CDR3nt: TGCGCCAGCAGCCAAGGCTCCGGTCGGAATTCACCCCTCCACTTT

len: 14
j_gene: TRBJ2-7
v_gene: TRBV5-4
abundance: -
d_gene: -
CDR3aa: CASSREAGFTEQYF
CDR3nt: TGTGCCAGCAGTCGAGAAGCGGGCTTCACCGAGCAGTACTTC

len: 15
j_gene: TRBJ1-1
v_gene: TRBV19
abundance: -
d_gene: TRBD1
CDR3aa: CASSIPGTANTEAFF
CDR3nt: TGTGCCAGTAGTATCCCCGGGACAGCAAACACTGAAGCTTTCTTT